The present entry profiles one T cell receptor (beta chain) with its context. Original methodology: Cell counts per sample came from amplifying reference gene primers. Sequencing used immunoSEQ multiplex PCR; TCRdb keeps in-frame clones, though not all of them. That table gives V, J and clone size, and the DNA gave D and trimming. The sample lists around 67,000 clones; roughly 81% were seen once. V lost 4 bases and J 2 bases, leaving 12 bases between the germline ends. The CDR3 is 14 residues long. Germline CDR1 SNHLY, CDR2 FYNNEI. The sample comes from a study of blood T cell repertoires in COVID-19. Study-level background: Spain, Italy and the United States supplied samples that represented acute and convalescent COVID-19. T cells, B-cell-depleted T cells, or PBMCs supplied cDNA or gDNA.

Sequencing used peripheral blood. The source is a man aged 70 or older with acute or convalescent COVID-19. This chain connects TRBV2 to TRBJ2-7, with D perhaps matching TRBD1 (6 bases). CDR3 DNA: TGTGCCAGCAGTGGGGGGCCCGGACCCTACGAGCAGTACTTC. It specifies CASSGGPGPYEQYF.